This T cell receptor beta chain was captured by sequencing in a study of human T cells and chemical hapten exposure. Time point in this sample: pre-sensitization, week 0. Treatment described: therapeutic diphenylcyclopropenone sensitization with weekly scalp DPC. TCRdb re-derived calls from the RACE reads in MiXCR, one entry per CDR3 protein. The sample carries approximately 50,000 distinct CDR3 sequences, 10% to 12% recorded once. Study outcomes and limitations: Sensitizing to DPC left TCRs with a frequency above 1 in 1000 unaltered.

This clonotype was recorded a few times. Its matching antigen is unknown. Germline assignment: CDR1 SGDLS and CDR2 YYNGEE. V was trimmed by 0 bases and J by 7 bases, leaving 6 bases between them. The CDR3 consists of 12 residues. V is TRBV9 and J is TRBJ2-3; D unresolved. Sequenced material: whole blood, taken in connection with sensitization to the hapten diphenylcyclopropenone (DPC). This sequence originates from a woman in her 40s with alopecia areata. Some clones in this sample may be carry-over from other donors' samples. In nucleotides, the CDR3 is TGTGCCAGCAGCGTAGATCGGAATACGCAGTATTTT. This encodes CASSVDRNTQYF. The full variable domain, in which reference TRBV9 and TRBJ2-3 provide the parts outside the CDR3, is DSGVTQTPKHLITATGQRVTLRCSPRSGDLSVYWYQQSLDQGLQFLIQYYNGEERAKGNILERFSAQQFPDLHSELNLSSLELGDSALYFCASSVDRNTQYFGPGTRLTVL.